The clone carrying this T cell receptor beta chain occurred once. Its specificity is unknown. This entry is derived from a study of cytomegalovirus exposure and HLA in healthy donors. General observations from the study: The study found most TCR sequences rare, yet found some public TCRs in many donors.

Measured with immunoSEQ multiplex PCR; TCRdb has only the in-frame clones, and not every one. Of about 280,000 clones in the sample, 80% to 90% are singletons; the top ten hold about 1%. The study drew the donors from its roughly 120-subject validation cohort, separate from the roughly 700-subject first cohort. Trimming removed 0 bases from V and 8 bases from J, with 19 bases in between. Germline loops: CDR1 LGHNA, CDR2 YSLEER. CDR3 length: 17 amino acids. The J gene is TRBJ1-4, the V gene TRBV4-3; tentative D call: TRBD1 (5 bases). Specimen: PBMCs. The clonotype originates from a woman under 30 in good health and CMV-seronegative. CDR3 amino acids: CASSQDPRQGRSEKLFF. CDR3 in DNA: TGCGCCAGCAGCCAAGATCCCCGGCAGGGAAGGTCAGAAAAACTGTTTTTT.